The present T cell receptor beta chain was sequenced within a study of radiation and T cells in renal cell carcinoma. Study summary: Nephrectomy followed 15 Gy stereotactic body radiation by 4 weeks.

Sample time point: baseline pretreatment blood. Treatment indicated: 15 Gy SBRT to primary tumor, nephrectomy 4 weeks later. Sequencing was performed with immunoSEQ multiplex PCR; in TCRdb, only in-frame clones are kept and a portion is missing. Among 100,000 to 150,000 clones listed, around 84% were seen once. Germline V CDR1 and CDR2: SGDLS, YYNGEE. Trimming shortened V by 1 base and J by 4 bases, and 14 bases separated the two germline ends. The CDR3 runs to 15 residues. Regarding the study as a whole: Pretreatment tumor biopsies were lacking, so baseline clonotypes are unknown. Top tumor clonotypes rose in blood 2 weeks post-radiation, then contracted.

Turning to this clone: Its antigen is unknown.

The sequenced sample was blood, obtained from a patient whose treatment included radiotherapy and nephrectomy. The sequence came from an older woman with renal cell carcinoma. The chain combines TRBV9 with TRBJ1-2; perhaps TRBD1 as D (6 bases). As DNA, the CDR3 is TGTGCCAGCAGCGTACGACAGGAGGGCGGCTATGGCTACACCTTC. Protein sequence: CASSVRQEGGYGYTF.